The 20 T cell receptor beta chains below come from one sample, sequenced in a study of blood T cell repertoires in COVID-19. Measured with immunoSEQ multiplex PCR; TCRdb has only the in-frame clones, and not every one. The sample lists 50,000 to 55,000 clones, roughly 91% occurring once. What was sequenced was peripheral blood. Receptors originate from a man between 45 and 60 years old with active COVID-19.

The chain is built from TRBV7-2 and TRBJ2-7, with a tentative D call TRBD1 (6 bases). The germline gives CDR1 SGHTA, CDR2 FQGNSA. V lost 3 bases and J lost 1, with 10 bases in between. The CDR3 loop spans 14 amino acids. The CDR3 region has the DNA TGTGCCAGCAGCTTCTACAGGGCATCCTACGAGCAGTACTTC. Translation: CASSFYRASYEQYF.

V gene TRBV5-1 combines with J gene TRBJ1-1; no reliable D call. Germline V gene sequence: CDR1 SGHRS, CDR2 YFSETQ. V dropped 7 bases and J dropped 2 bases, with 18 bases sitting between them. The CDR3 length is 15 residues. Here the CDR3 reads CASQEARTSNTEAFF. Here the CDR3 DNA reads TGCGCCAGCCAGGAGGCTCGCACGTCCAACACTGAAGCTTTCTTT.

This clone was picked up a small number of times. This chain joins TRBV9 and TRBJ2-5; D is perhaps TRBD2 (6 bases). Germline V gene sequence: CDR1 SGDLS, CDR2 YYNGEE. The CDR3 spans 13 residues. Trimming shortened V by 3 bases and J by 4 bases, and 10 bases separated the two germline ends. The CDR3, as DNA: TGTGCCAGCAGCGGGAGTAGCGGAGAGACCCAGTACTTC. Translating it yields CASSGSSGETQYF.

This clone came up a few times. CDR3 loop: CASSDLNTEAFF. DNA for the CDR3: TGTGCCAGCAGTGATCTAAACACTGAAGCTTTCTTT. V is TRBV6-1 and J is TRBJ1-1; no clear D. The CDR3 covers 12 residues. The germline CDR1 and CDR2 sequences are MNHNS and SASEGT. V lost 3 bases and J 2 bases, leaving 4 bases between the germline ends.

The chain links TRBV13 to TRBJ2-2; D gene uncertain. CDR1 and CDR2 from the germline V gene are PRHDT and FYEKMQ (reference sequence). Trimming cost V 4 bases and J 1 base, with 10 bases left between them. The length of the CDR3 is 15 residues. CDR3 in amino acids: CASSSRGWNTGELFF. DNA for the CDR3: TGTGCCAGCAGCTCGCGAGGATGGAACACCGGGGAGCTGTTTTTT.

This clone was seen more than once but under ten times. The J gene is TRBJ2-2, the V gene TRBV7-7; 7 bases line up with TRBD2. This CDR3 region has 17 residues. Per germline, CDR1 SSHAT and CDR2 FNYEAQ (reference sequence). With V trimmed by 5 bases and J by 1 base, 10 bases remained unmatched. CDR3 in DNA: TGTGCCAGCAGCCCGCTGAGGGTAGCGGGGAACACCGGGGAGCTGTTTTTT. Its translation: CASSPLRVAGNTGELFF.

V usage is TRBV3-1 (or the pseudogene TRBV3-2) and J usage is TRBJ2-3; D ambiguous. Trimming removed 4 bases at V and 1 base at J, with 12 bases between. CDR1 and CDR2 from the germline V gene are LGHDT and YNNKEL (reference sequence). The CDR3 is 15 amino acids. Written as DNA, the CDR3 is TGTGCCAGCAGCCCGCACGGAGCAGGCACAGATACGCAGTATTTT. As protein: CASSPHGAGTDTQYF.

The CDR3 reads CASSSWDSWSETQYF. CDR3 coding DNA: TGTGCCAGCAGCTCCTGGGACTCCTGGAGCGAGACCCAGTACTTC. V and J are TRBV7-2 and TRBJ2-5; weak D call: TRBD2 (6 bases). This CDR3 is 15 amino acids long. Trimming cost V 4 bases and J 5 bases, with 17 bases left between them. Per the germline V gene, CDR1 is SGHTA and CDR2 is FQGNSA.

Here the CDR3 reads CASRPQGARDTQYF. As DNA, the CDR3 is TGTGCCAGCAGACCGCAGGGGGCGCGAGATACGCAGTATTTT. This chain connects TRBV6-4 to TRBJ2-3; 8 bases line up with TRBD1. With V trimmed by 6 bases and J by 5 bases, 7 bases remained unmatched. In germline, CDR1 is MRHNA, CDR2 SNTAGT. This CDR3 comprises 14 residues.

As regards this clone: A read error may produce the germline difference seen at one junction end. The genes are TRBV9 and TRBJ1-2, with 8 bases identical to TRBD1. CDR3 size: 13 residues. The germline CDR1 and CDR2 sequences are SGDLS and YYNGEE. This CDR3 reads CASSVGTGQQTLF. CDR3 sequence (DNA): TGTGCCAGCAGCGTAGGGACAGGGCAGCAAACCCTCTTC.

The chain carries TRBV5-8 and TRBJ1-1, with D maybe TRBD1 (5 bases). This CDR3 is built from 13 residues. The germline CDR1 and CDR2 sequences are SGHTS and YDEGEE. The V gene lost 1 base and the J gene lost 4 bases, with 8 bases spanning the gap. The CDR3, as DNA: TGTGCCAGCAGCTTGCTCGGGGGCACTGAAGCTTTCTTT. Protein: CASSLLGGTEAFF.

V usage is TRBV29-1 and J usage is TRBJ2-1; 9 positions agree with TRBD2. The J segment lost 7 bases and the V segment lost 2 bases, leaving 9 bases of the junction unmatched. Germline assignment: CDR1 SQVTM and CDR2 ANQGSEA. The CDR3 length is 15 residues. Written as DNA, the CDR3 is TGCAGCGTTGAAAAAATGTCTAGCGGGGAGAATGAGCAGTTCTTC. Amino acids: CSVEKMSSGENEQFF.

The chain joins TRBV11-2 to TRBJ2-5, with TRBD1 matching 10 bases. Germline loops: CDR1 SGHAT, CDR2 FQNNGV. Trimming removed 5 bases from V and 1 base from J; junction bases left unmatched: 4. The CDR3 has 15 residues. This chain's CDR3 is CASSRGTGVQETQYF. The CDR3 DNA follows: TGTGCCAGCAGCAGGGGGACAGGGGTCCAAGAGACCCAGTACTTC.

The chain recombines TRBV18 with TRBJ2-5; D possibly corresponds to TRBD1 (7 bases). Trimming stripped 4 bases from V and 4 bases from J, with 10 bases between. The CDR3 runs 13 residues. Looked up from germline, CDR1 is KGHSH and CDR2 is LQKENI. For the CDR3, the DNA is TGTGCCAGCTCACGGCAGGGGGGAGAGACCCAGTACTTC. Amino acids: CASSRQGGETQYF.

V is TRBV29-1 and J is TRBJ2-1; D might be TRBD2 (6 bases). The germline V gene has CDR1 SQVTM and CDR2 ANQGSEA. The CDR3 contains 14 residues. Trimming left V 6 bases short and J 9 bases short, with 21 bases between. CDR3: CSVSRSGIKGEQFF. The CDR3 DNA reads TGCAGCGTGTCCCGTAGCGGAATAAAAGGTGAGCAGTTCTTC.

The V call is TRBV3-1 (or the pseudogene TRBV3-2), the J call TRBJ1-1; D ambiguous. Germline loops: CDR1 LGHDT, CDR2 YNNKEL (reference sequence). V shed 3 bases and J shed 11 bases, with 19 bases lying between them. This CDR3 has 14 amino acids. The CDR3 loop is CASSHGASNTGAFF. Written as DNA, the CDR3 is TGTGCCAGCAGCCATGGAGCCTCGAACACTGGCGCTTTCTTT.

The chain has TRBV7-9 and TRBJ1-1, with a possible D match to TRBD1 (6 bases). The V end was cut by 5 bases, the J end by 6 bases, with 19 bases between. Germline V gives CDR1 SEHNR, CDR2 FQNEAQ (reference sequence). The CDR3 runs to 15 residues. The CDR3 sequence is CASSGYRGGAAEAFF. The CDR3 bases are TGTGCCAGCAGCGGATATCGCGGGGGCGCGGCTGAAGCTTTCTTT. The full variable domain, in which reference TRBV7-9 and TRBJ1-1 provide the parts outside the CDR3, is DTGVSQNPRHKITKRGQNVTFRCDPISEHNRLYWYRQTLGQGPEFLTYFQNEAQLEKSRLLSDRFSAERPKGSFSTLEIQRTEQGDSAMYLCASSGYRGGAAEAFFGQGTRLTVV.

The CDR3 loop is CASGLAGYNEQFF. The DNA for the CDR3 is TGTGCCAGTGGACTAGCGGGGTACAATGAGCAGTTCTTC. J is TRBJ2-1 and V is TRBV12-3 or TRBV12-4, with 12 positions matching TRBD2. CDR3 length equals 13 residues. Germline trimming cut 9 bases from V and 4 bases from J; bases unmatched to any gene: 1.

The J gene is TRBJ1-1, the V gene TRBV25-1; TRBD1 is a possible D gene (5 bases). Germline values: CDR1 MGHDK, CDR2 SYGVNS. Trimming took 6 bases from V and 1 from J, leaving 12 bases between them. The CDR3 has 14 residues. The CDR3 nucleotides read TGTGCCAGCAGGAAGGACAAGGGGAACACTGAAGCTTTCTTT. Translated, it gives CASRKDKGNTEAFF.

This chain's CDR3 is CASSPGRGNTGELFF. The CDR3 DNA follows: TGTGCCAGCAGTCCCGGCAGGGGGAACACCGGGGAGCTGTTTTTT. This sequence joins TRBV2 and TRBJ2-2, with D perhaps matching TRBD1 (6 bases). The CDR3 runs to 15 residues. Trimming took off 5 bases at V and 1 base at J, with 11 bases between the two ends. Germline CDR1 and CDR2: SNHLY and FYNNEI. The whole variable domain, filled in from reference TRBV2 and TRBJ2-2, reads EPEVTQTPSHQVTQMGQEVILRCVPISNHLYFYWYRQILGQKVEFLVSFYNNEISEKSEIFDDQFSVERPDGSNFTLKIRSTKLEDSAMYFCASSPGRGNTGELFFGEGSRLTVL.